This TCR beta chain emerged from a study of blood T cells in healthy people across ages. This clonotype was detected a few times. A second PCR of 7 to 11 cycles used a sample-barcoded 5' primer and a J-beta primer mix. Each single sample gave us at least 2.5 million CDR3-containing paired-end reads. TCRdb passed the 5' RACE reads through MiXCR, listing each CDR3 protein once. The sample holds roughly 800,000 distinct CDR3 sequences, more than 20% seen once. CDR1 is SEHNR, CDR2 FQNEAQ, per germline (reference sequence). This CDR3 comprises 14 residues. Trimming at V came to 6 bases and at J to 6 bases, leaving 8 bases not matched to a gene. This sample was also put to use in a study of T cells of mothers and their children.

This receptor was taken from a boy aged 5 to 17 in good health. The material sequenced was blood. The chain couples TRBV7-9 to TRBJ1-1; TRBD1 agrees at 9 bases. CDR3 sequence (DNA): TGTGCCAGCAGAGCAGATCGGGACAGGGCTGAAGCTTTCTTT. It is translated as CASRADRDRAEAFF.